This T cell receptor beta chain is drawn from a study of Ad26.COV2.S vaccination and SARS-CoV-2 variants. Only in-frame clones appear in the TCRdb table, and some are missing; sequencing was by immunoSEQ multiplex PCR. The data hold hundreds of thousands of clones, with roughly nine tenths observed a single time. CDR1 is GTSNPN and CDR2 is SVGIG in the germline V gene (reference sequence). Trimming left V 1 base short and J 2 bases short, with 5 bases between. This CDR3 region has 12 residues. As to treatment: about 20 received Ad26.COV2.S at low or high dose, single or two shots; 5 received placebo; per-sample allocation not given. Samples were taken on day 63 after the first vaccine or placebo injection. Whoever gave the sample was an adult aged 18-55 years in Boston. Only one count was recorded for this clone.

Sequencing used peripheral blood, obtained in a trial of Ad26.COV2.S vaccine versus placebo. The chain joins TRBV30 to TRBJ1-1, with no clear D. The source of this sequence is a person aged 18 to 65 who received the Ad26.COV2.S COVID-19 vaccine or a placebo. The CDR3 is CAWSGSNTEAFF. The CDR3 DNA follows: TGTGCCTGGAGTGGGAGTAACACTGAAGCTTTCTTT.